This TCR beta chain stems from a study of OX40 agonist ivuxolimab in advanced cancers. Study at large: Three partial responders included one hepatocellular carcinoma patient and two cutaneous melanoma patients. Study-wide results and caveats: Undetermined was the antigen specificity of the expanded peripheral T cells. At 0.1 to 3.0 mg/kg and by week 6, CD4+ and CD8+ T cells in the blood had expanded clonally.

Libraries were prepared by immunoSEQ multiplex PCR; TCRdb keeps only in-frame clonotypes and omits some of them. The table has 50,000 to 70,000 clones, 70% to 90% seen once; the top ten hold approximately 0.76%. Germline CDR1 reads LNHDA; CDR2 reads SQIVND (reference sequence). CDR3 length equals 13 residues. V lost 2 bases and J lost 5, with 9 bases in between. As regards this clone: The target antigen is unknown.

V and J are TRBV19 and TRBJ1-2, with D hard to call. Sample: CD4+ or CD8+ T cells sorted from blood, taken in a trial of the OX40 agonist ivuxolimab. This clonotype was obtained from an adult with an advanced solid tumor such as melanoma, head and neck, liver or kidney cancer. The CDR3 sequence is CASSIPTDYGYTF. For the CDR3, the DNA is TGTGCCAGTAGTATACCAACAGATTATGGCTACACCTTC.